This paragraph reports one T cell receptor (beta chain). The antigen this receptor binds is unknown. No quality values exist for individual bases; no much larger clone is one base distant. The library was produced with the immunoSEQ multiplex PCR assay. For the multiplex PCR, a mixture combining 60 forward primers for TCR Vbeta segments and 13 reverse primers for TCR Jbeta segments was used. Amplification of the CDR3 region of rearranged TCR beta genes was performed with a multiplex PCR assay on genomic DNA. On the Illumina HiSeq System, the amplified TCR beta libraries were sequenced as 87-base-pair reads. On the study's bioinformatics: A later analysis tallied roughly 80 million unique TCR beta chains across the 610 or so repertoires, and some 10 million of those chains were shared by two or more donors. A nearest-neighbor algorithm error-corrected the raw reads and collapsed the reads into unique sequences, merging closely related sequences to remove PCR and sequencing errors. To assign V, D and J gene segments, CDR3 sequences were aligned to IMGT reference sequences. Each retained sequence needed at least a six-nucleotide match to both a V gene segment and a J gene segment. Rearrangements were classified as productive when the CDR3 lacked stop codons and remained in frame with V and J, and all other rearrangements were classified as non-productive. Following IMGT convention, CDR3 was defined as the stretch from the second conserved V-encoded cysteine up to the conserved J-encoded phenylalanine. The earlier analysis of more than 450 of the donors excluded sequences that lacked an unambiguous match to a single V gene segment. An earlier analysis of about 590 of the donors classified V segments as functional when productive rearrangements were above 56.7% and as segregating when the standard deviation between donors was above 5%. A statistical classification framework was developed to diagnose cytomegalovirus status using the catalog of TCR beta chain sequences. A later analysis assigned V and J genes by comparing TCR nucleotide sequences with IMGT/GENE-DB human TR gene sequences. A later analysis assigned CDR3 sequences and most-parsimonious VDJ recombination scenarios with the TCRdist pipeline. In a later analysis, each TCR beta chain was defined by its CDR3 amino acid sequence together with its V-gene family, and reads without a unique V-gene family were excluded. A later analysis removed 592 highly shared, low-generation-probability nucleotide sequences to deal with suspected cross-contamination and a sequencing artifact. In a later analysis, a clonal expansion index for each public chain was calculated from normalized within-repertoire ranks of inferred template counts. In a later analysis, generation probabilities were computed with a VDJ recombination model fitted to out-of-frame rearrangements, and the resulting probabilities were checked against IGoR. A later analysis scored TCR-TCR, TCR-HLA and TCR-CMV co-occurrence with hypergeometric tests, applying a repertoire-size bias correction to TCR pairs. In a later analysis, false discovery rates were estimated by permuting HLA or CMV assignments 20 times. In a later analysis, co-occurring TCRs were grouped with DBSCAN, and TCRdist sequence similarity was added when clustering was performed within HLA-allele-positive subsets. For co-occurrence clustering, repertoires with fewer than 30,000 or more than 120,000 public chains were excluded, along with about five repertoires with anomalous nucleotide sharing. In TCRdb, the immuneACCESS table is reduced to in-frame sequences with V and J assigned. These tables do not hold every clone; where another copy was compared, an unresolved V gene accounts for under half, and the others remain unexplained. That table supplies the V and J calls and clone size; D and trimming were determined from the DNA. The sample profile shows 95,000 to 150,000 clones; around 76% of them were found once. The ten top clones hold over 25% of the sample.

The cohort comprised 670 or so healthy bone marrow donors. Cohort members were all nominally healthy when sampled, although unrecorded immune exposures were likely present. The donor was CMV seropositive and belonged to the group of 250 to 300 seropositive cohort members. Every donor gave a peripheral blood sample, and the peripheral blood mononuclear cells from that sample were used for TCR beta sequencing. The Qiagen DNeasy Blood Extraction Kit was used to extract genomic DNA from the blood cell samples. The germline ends are 6 bases apart after V is trimmed by 1 base and J by 5 bases. Taken from the germline V gene, the CDR1 and CDR2 loops are SGHRS and YFSETQ. Reading from cysteine to phenylalanine, the CDR3 counts 12 amino acids. The read is trimmed to its CDR3 DNA, 36 bases read in frame from base 1. These data come from a study of cytomegalovirus exposure and HLA in healthy donors (dated by TCRdb to about 2017). Context from the whole study: In an earlier analysis of approximately 500 of the donors, 250 to 350 Gb of sequence data and 117 million unique TCR beta sequences from 150 million to 200 million T cells were reported. HLA typing covered class I and class II loci at four-digit resolution. The study was designed to test whether signatures of past pathogen exposure could be identified by cataloging public T cell receptors. Because of strong linkage in the cohort, five DR-DQ haplotypes were treated as single units for association and clustering. Across approximately 400 genotyped donors of the cohort, an average of roughly 250,000 unique TCR beta nucleotide sequences per donor were sequenced, and approximately 19% of those sequences were non-productive. Rather than drawing on any new phenotypic data, the later analysis identified candidate immune exposures from TCR beta sequences and the way those sequences occurred across donors. In addition to the first cohort of several hundred subjects, a separate validation cohort of over 90 different subjects was used. To predict cytomegalovirus infection status, the study brought together high-throughput TCR immunosequencing, statistical association of individual TCRs with disease status, and machine learning. A later analysis re-analyzed previously published TCR beta repertoires from roughly 600 donors and added high-resolution HLA genotyping to study TCR occurrence patterns. Donor age, sex, ethnicity and CMV serostatus were compiled together with the repertoire data. Genome-wide SNP genotypes for about 55% of the roughly 670 donors were used in a later genetic analysis, which treated that subset as a discovery cohort. An early release that covered several hundred HLA-typed donors contained about 300 gigabases of sequencing data and around 85 million unique TCR sequences. Typing coverage varied by locus: roughly 629-630 donors for A, B, C, DRB1 and DQB1; under 550 for DQA1; more than 600 for DPA1; some 470 for DPB1. An earlier analysis of fewer than 750 of the donors used high-throughput TCR beta sequencing to judge whether each TCR beta V gene segment behaved as functional or pseudogenic. The genetic ancestry cluster associated with self-reported Caucasian donors included roughly four fifths of the approximately 410 genotyped donors. The T cell repertoires of about 700 subjects were profiled by immunosequencing and related to cytomegalovirus serostatus. Every discovery cohort repertoire had been produced on one sequencing platform.

Results and caveats for the whole study, not just this receptor: CMV serostatus was the only immune exposure information available for the cohort. In vitro tests confirmed that a few of the cytomegalovirus-associated TCR beta chains recognize cytomegalovirus antigens. A further reported finding was that TCR beta sequences accurately predicted the HLA-A and HLA-B alleles for most subjects in the first cohort. Because counts were too low, about 17 rarely observed V segments, including chromosome 9 orphons, were excluded from the earlier analysis of 500 to 700 of the donors. The 87-base-pair reads could not distinguish some IMGT-functional V segments, including TRBV6-2 and TRBV6-3, so those segments were excluded. A later genetic analysis associated a missense DCLRE1C variant with V-gene and J-gene trimming of TCR beta chains, and an independent cohort replicated the association. According to a later genetic analysis, donors in an Asian-associated ancestry cluster had fewer N-insertions in productive TCRs than the approximately 650-donor mean. A cluster of highly shared sequence variants was judged likely to be a technical artifact of the sequencing pipeline. The classifier was reported to diagnose cytomegalovirus status with high specificity and sensitivity in both the original and validation cohorts. Most CMV-associated TCR beta chains appeared to be HLA-restricted in a later analysis, and the HLA associations seemed to be driven largely by CMV exposure. Across donors, most TCR sequences were observed very rarely, whereas some public TCRs were present in many individuals. In a later analysis, HLA-associated TCR beta chains showed more clonal expansion and lower generation probabilities than non-associated chains that were equally common. According to a later analysis, TCR association rates differed among HLA loci, with DRB1 alleles showing the most associated TCRs and HLA-C alleles showing the fewest. Sequencing depth was assumed to be roughly uniform across donors in the presence/absence analyses, though that assumption may not hold. A total of 150 to 200 TCR beta chains were listed by the study as associated with cytomegalovirus. The cohort was sequenced for TCR beta chains only, and without alpha or paired-chain data the features that could be detected were limited. Strong co-occurrence of HLA alleles, especially DR and DQ, made assigning TCR associations to individual alleles difficult. In a later analysis, several top co-occurrence clusters were reported to appear linked to parvovirus B19, influenza, CMV and Epstein-Barr virus. An earlier analysis of some 560 of the donors showed that most TCR beta V segments appeared in productive rearrangements either about 87% or about 30% of the time, which broadly matched IMGT annotations. In a later analysis, over 15,000 TCR beta sequences were associated with specific HLA alleles at a false discovery rate of 0.05. Correlated functional status among segregating V segments might reflect linkage disequilibrium, but an unknown experimental factor could not be ruled out. The authors suggested that the approach could potentially be generalized to other disease states and immunological phenotypes. HLA typing was unavailable for some donors at each locus, so association tests used only the typed subset.

Material for sequencing was PBMCs. This chain joins TRBV5-1 to TRBJ2-5; too little of a D gene remains to name it. The sequence was collected from a man between 60 and 70 years old in good health and CMV-seropositive. The DNA is as follows: TGCGCCAGCAGCTTGTCCCGGGAGACCCAGTACTTC. Translated, this gives CASSLSRETQYF.